The 25 T cell receptor beta chains in this list originate from one sample, sequenced in a study of metastatic and nonmetastatic thyroid tumors. TCRdb reassembled clones from the PCR reads with MiXCR. The profile shows over 15,000 clones, roughly a quarter of them singletons. Patients had received no treatment of any kind before thyroid surgery. Source material: tumor tissue. Every receptor here comes from a male donor with papillary thyroid cancer or a benign thyroid nodule (not recorded which). Some clones in this sample may be carry-over from other donors' samples.

The chain links TRBV13 to TRBJ2-2; D is unclear. The CDR3 is made up of 13 amino acids. V lost 0 bases, J lost 7 bases, and 6 bases lay in between. From germline, CDR1 is PRHDT and CDR2 FYEKMQ (reference sequence). Written as DNA, the CDR3 is TGTGCCAGCAGCTTAGGGGGCGTCGGGGAGCTGTTTTTT. It translates to CASSLGGVGELFF.

A word on this clone: At one boundary the junction diverges from the germline segment, which might be a read error. J is TRBJ2-1 and V is TRBV20-1; 8 bases fit TRBD2. The CDR3 has 14 residues. Germline V lookup: CDR1 DFQATT, CDR2 SNEGSKA (reference sequence). CDR3 protein: CSAISGTRRVDQFF. In nucleotides, the CDR3 is TGCAGTGCTATCAGCGGGACTAGAAGGGTTGATCAGTTTTTC.

This clone was observed many times. DNA of the CDR3: TGTGCCAGCAGCCCCTATGTTAGGAGGGGGCGTTTATACGAGCAGTACTTC. Translated, it gives CASSPYVRRGRLYEQYF. This chain uses TRBV14 with TRBJ2-7; TRBD1 might be the D (7 bases). Per germline, CDR1 SGHDN and CDR2 FVKESK. The CDR3 covers 17 residues. Trimming took 4 bases from V and 4 from J, leaving 23 bases between them. The whole variable domain, remainder taken from reference TRBV14 and TRBJ2-7, is EAGVTQFPSHSVIEKGQTVTLRCDPISGHDNLYWYRRVMGKEIKFLLHFVKESKQDESGMPNNRFLAERTGGTYSTLKVQPAELEDSGVYFCASSPYVRRGRLYEQYFGPGTRLTVT.

This clone was seen at least ten times. The J gene is TRBJ2-1, the V gene TRBV24-1; 8 bases map to TRBD1. The CDR3 runs 15 residues. CDR1 is KGHDR, CDR2 SFDVKD, per germline. With 6 bases clipped from V and 7 bases from J, the junction kept 10 bases outside the gene matches. CDR3: CATSITGQVSNEQFF. The CDR3 DNA reads TGTGCCACCAGTATCACGGGACAGGTATCAAATGAGCAGTTCTTC.

The chain links TRBV11-2 to TRBJ2-1, with 12 bases lining up with TRBD2. V gave up 2 bases and J gave up 8 bases; unmatched junction bases: 7. Germline V gene sequence: CDR1 SGHAT, CDR2 FQNNGV. CDR3 length: 16 residues. CDR3 nucleotide sequence: TGTGCCAGCAGCTTATTGACTAGCGGGAGATTCGATGAGCAGTTCTTC. Amino acids: CASSLLTSGRFDEQFF.

The chain has TRBV20-1 and TRBJ1-5; D call uncertain. Germline assignment: CDR1 DFQATT and CDR2 SNEGSKA (reference sequence). The V and J ends lost 2 bases and 0 bases respectively, with 20 bases between them. The CDR3 contains 18 residues. The CDR3, as DNA: TGCAGTGCTAGATTTGGAAGAGTAAGCTTATATAGCAATCAGCCCCAGCATTTT. Protein product: CSARFGRVSLYSNQPQHF.

Judged by abundance, this clone is medium-sized (0.01 to 0.1%). This rearrangement joins TRBV15 to TRBJ1-1; tentative D call: TRBD1 (5 bases). The CDR3 length is 14 residues. CDR1 is LNHNV, CDR2 YYDKDF, per germline (reference sequence). V lost 0 bases and J lost 2, with 7 bases in between. CDR3 sequence reads: CATSRDRGNTEAFF. In DNA form, the CDR3 reads TGTGCCACCAGCAGAGATAGGGGCAACACTGAAGCTTTCTTT.

At least ten counts were recorded for this clone. V and J are TRBV3-1 and TRBJ1-4; 7 positions match TRBD1. V lost 1 base, J lost 7 bases, and 18 bases stayed unmatched. The germline gives CDR1 LGHDT, CDR2 YNNKEL (reference sequence). CDR3 size: 19 residues. The CDR3 protein is CASSQGFGTVRRSIEKLFF. The CDR3 DNA is TGTGCCAGCAGCCAAGGGTTCGGGACAGTCAGAAGGTCCATTGAAAAACTGTTTTTT.

The rearrangement uses TRBV5-6 and TRBJ1-2, with a possible D match to TRBD1 (6 bases). V was clipped by 5 bases and J by 7 bases, with 15 bases between them. The CDR3 totals 13 residues. CDR1 and CDR2 (germline): SGHDT, YYEEEE. The CDR3 region is CASRMADRAGYTF. The DNA for the CDR3 is TGTGCCAGCAGGATGGCGGACAGAGCTGGCTACACCTTC.

The CDR3 DNA is TGTGCCAGCAGTTTAGATCCGGACACCCGGAATTCACCCCTCCACTTT. Translated: CASSLDPDTRNSPLHF. The genes are TRBV28 and TRBJ1-6, with D perhaps matching TRBD1 (5 bases). This CDR3 spans 16 amino acids. Germline CDR1 MDHEN, CDR2 SYDVKM. Between the trimmed V and J ends, which lost 2 bases and 7 bases, there was a span of 15 bases.

This clone is medium-sized (0.01 to 0.1%) in the sample. The CDR3, as DNA: TGTGCCGCACGACGCGACCGGGGTCAGGGCTACACCTTC. Protein sequence: CAARRDRGQGYTF. This chain joins TRBV6-2 or TRBV6-3 and TRBJ1-2, with no clear D. V was shortened by 11 bases and J by 8 bases, with 21 bases between the two germline ends. From germline, CDR1 is MNHEY and CDR2 SVGEGT. This CDR3 is 13 amino acids long.

This clone was seen only a few times. At one of its ends the junction is not consistent with the germline gene, which may arise from a read error. V is TRBV27 and J is TRBJ2-2, with 9 bases aligning to TRBD1. The CDR3 has 16 amino acids. CDR1 and CDR2 from the germline V gene are MNHEY and SMNVEV (reference sequence). The CDR3 protein is CASSPYGTGFTGELFF. DNA of the CDR3: TGCGCCAGCAGTCCCTACGGGACAGGGTTCACCGGGGAGCTGTTTTTT.

Notes on this clone: One junction end does not reproduce the germline sequence, and a read error may be involved. The rearrangement joins TRBV30 to TRBJ2-6; TRBD2 matches 8 bases. This CDR3 is built from 13 residues. CDR1 and CDR2 (germline): GTSNPN, SVGIG (reference sequence). The CDR3 is CASGGSGANVLIF. The CDR3, as DNA: TGTGCCAGCGGGGGCTCTGGTGCCAACGTCCTGATTTTC.

In its sample, this clone was seen a few times. The V call is TRBV6-1, the J call TRBJ2-1; TRBD2 might be the D (6 bases). CDR3 size: 14 residues. Germline V gives CDR1 MNHNS, CDR2 SASEGT. V gave up 7 bases and J gave up 6 bases, with 16 bases separating them. CDR3 nucleotides: TGTGCCAGCAATTTGGGACTCCTCTGCAATGAGCAGTTCTTC. Translated: CASNLGLLCNEQFF.

The chain combines TRBV25-1 with TRBJ2-5; D is ambiguous. CDR3 length: 12 amino acids. In germline, CDR1 is MGHDK, CDR2 SYGVNS. V shed 9 bases and J shed 8 bases, with 16 bases lying between them. The CDR3 region is CARSKTPSTQYF. The CDR3 DNA is TGTGCCAGAAGTAAGACTCCCAGCACCCAGTACTTC. Combining the CDR3 with reference TRBV25-1 and TRBJ2-5 gives the whole variable domain EADIYQTPRYLVIGTGKKITLECSQTMGHDKMYWYQQDPGMELHLIHYSYGVNSTEKGDLSSESTVSRIRTEHFPLTLESARPSHTSQYLCARSKTPSTQYFGPGTRLLVL.

The chain has TRBV11-2 and TRBJ1-2; 7 bases are shared with TRBD1. CDR3 size: 15 residues. V lost 5 bases to trimming and J lost 5 bases; unmatched junction nucleotides: 11. CDR1 and CDR2 (germline): SGHAT, FQNNGV. In DNA, the CDR3 is TGTGCCAGCAGCCCCCTCCGGGACAGACTTTATGGCTACACCTTC. Translating gives CASSPLRDRLYGYTF.

This clone was seen at least ten times. The V gene is TRBV5-1, the J gene TRBJ2-5, with 8 nucleotides matching TRBD2. After removal of 4 bases from V and 0 bases from J, the junction contained 2 bases not matched to a gene. Germline V CDR1 and CDR2: SGHRS, YFSETQ. There are 14 residues in the CDR3. Here the CDR3 DNA reads TGCGCCAGCAGCCGCGGGGGGAACCAAGAGACCCAGTACTTC. Encoded protein: CASSRGGNQETQYF.

The rearrangement joins TRBV28 to TRBJ2-2; TRBD1 matches 7 bases. The CDR3 runs 14 residues. CDR1 is MDHEN, CDR2 SYDVKM, per germline. Losses at the gene ends were 9 bases for V and 5 bases for J; bases not matched to a gene: 9. CDR3 protein: CASRPTGLTGELFF. In nucleotides, the CDR3 is TGTGCCAGTCGACCGACAGGGCTTACCGGGGAGCTGTTTTTT.

This clone was detected ten times or more. V gene TRBV2 combines with J gene TRBJ2-7; no clear D gene. The CDR3 is made up of 11 amino acids. V was shortened by 5 bases and J by 0 bases, with 2 bases between the two germline ends. Germline-derived CDR1 and CDR2 are SNHLY and FYNNEI. CDR3 sequence reads: CASSLSYEQYF. The CDR3 bases are TGTGCCAGCAGTCTCTCCTACGAGCAGTACTTC.

Worth noting for this clone: One junction end does not reproduce the germline sequence, and a read error may be involved. The chain carries TRBV6-1 and TRBJ2-1, with a possible D match to TRBD1 (5 bases). In germline, CDR1 is MNHNS, CDR2 SASEGT. The CDR3 contains 11 residues. DNA for the CDR3: TGTGCCAGCAGTGCCAGGGAAAGCTCGGTCTTC. Protein product: CASSARESSVF.

This clone has ten or more counts. The gene calls are TRBV3-1 and TRBJ2-5, with D possibly being TRBD1 or TRBD2 (5 bases each). The V gene lost 3 bases and the J gene lost 4 bases, with 12 bases spanning the gap. Germline V gene sequence: CDR1 LGHDT, CDR2 YNNKEL (reference sequence). The CDR3 totals 14 residues. The CDR3, as DNA: TGTGCCAGCAGCCAGGACGGGACCTCAGAGACCCAGTACTTC. It encodes CASSQDGTSETQYF.

This clone has at least ten counts. The V call is TRBV29-1, the J call TRBJ2-2; a weak D match, TRBD2 (5 bases). This CDR3 contains 13 residues. Per germline, CDR1 SQVTM and CDR2 ANQGSEA. Trimming removed 5 bases at V and 2 bases at J, with 9 bases between. CDR3 loop: CSVIRTNTGELFF. CDR3 DNA: TGCAGCGTTATACGGACTAACACCGGGGAGCTGTTTTTT.

The chain links TRBV4-2 to TRBJ1-3; the D gene is possibly TRBD1 (5 bases). CDR1 is LGHNA, CDR2 YNFKEQ, per germline. The CDR3 sequence is 19 residues long. V was clipped by 1 base and J by 0 bases, with 19 bases between them. In nucleotides, the CDR3 is TGTGCCAGCAGCCAAGTGAGACCGGGACGTTCGTCCTCTGGAAACACCATATATTTT. Its translation: CASSQVRPGRSSSGNTIYF.

Comments on this clone: At one end, the junction sequence differs from germline, possibly due to a read error. The V call is TRBV28, the J call TRBJ2-5, with D unresolved. CDR3 length: 17 amino acids. Germline values: CDR1 MDHEN, CDR2 SYDVKM. DNA of the CDR3: TGTGCCAGAAGTTTACAAGGCTGGCAGTTCAACCAAGAGACCCAGTACTTC. It encodes CARSLQGWQFNQETQYF.

The table lists this clone with many counts. The chain uses TRBV18 and TRBJ1-2; D unresolved. Deletions cut 3 bases from V and 3 bases from J, with 17 bases between. This CDR3 spans 16 amino acids. The germline V gene encodes CDR1 KGHSH and CDR2 LQKENI. CDR3 DNA sequence: TGTGCCAGCTCACCCGACCTCACTGGCGGGGACTATGGCTACACCTTC. As protein: CASSPDLTGGDYGYTF. The full variable domain, rest sourced from reference TRBV18 and TRBJ1-2, is NAGVMQNPRHLVRRRGQEARLRCSPMKGHSHVYWYRQLPEEGLKFMVYLQKENIIDESGMPKERFSAEFPKEGPSILRIQQVVRGDSAAYFCASSPDLTGGDYGYTFGSGTRLTVV.